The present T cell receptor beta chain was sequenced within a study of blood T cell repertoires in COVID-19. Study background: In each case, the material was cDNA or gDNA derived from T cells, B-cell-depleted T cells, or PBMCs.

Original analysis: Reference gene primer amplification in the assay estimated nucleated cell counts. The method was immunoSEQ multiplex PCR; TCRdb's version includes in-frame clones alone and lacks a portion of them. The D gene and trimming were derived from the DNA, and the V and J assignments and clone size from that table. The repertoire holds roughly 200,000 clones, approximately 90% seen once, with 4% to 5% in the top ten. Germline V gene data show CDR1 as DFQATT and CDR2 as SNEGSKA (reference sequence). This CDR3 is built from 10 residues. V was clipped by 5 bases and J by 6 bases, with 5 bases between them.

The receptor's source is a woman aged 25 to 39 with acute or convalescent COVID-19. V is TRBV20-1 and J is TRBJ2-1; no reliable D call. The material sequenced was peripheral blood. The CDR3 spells CSAESNEQFF. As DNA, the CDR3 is TGCAGTGCTGAGAGCAATGAGCAGTTCTTC.